This record covers a single T cell receptor beta chain. Its antigen is unknown. Germline values: CDR1 LGHDT, CDR2 YNNKEL (reference sequence). The CDR3 extends over 13 amino acids. The sample belongs to a study of monozygotic twins with inflammatory bowel disease. Points from the study as a whole: IBD patients share fewer clonotypes with other people than healthy twins do, especially with disease activity.

Every TCR library consumed 3,000 to 4,500 ng of total RNA. The unique tags termed UMIs, each holding a 6-nucleotide sample barcode, were added by means of template switching. TCRdb reanalyzed the 5' RACE reads, giving one entry per CDR3 protein sequence and no DNA. This sample's table has approximately 200,000 distinct CDR3 sequences. Source material: blood. The chain couples TRBV3-1 to TRBJ2-4. The source is a human donor with ulcerative colitis or Crohn's disease, or a healthy co-twin of an affected twin (not recorded which). The CDR3 sequence is CASSQRNGNIQYF.